This T cell receptor (beta chain) derives from a study of early T cells in non-severe SARS-CoV-2 infection. Background on the study: Sequencing of unsorted whole blood was done on bulk RNA, leaving chains unpaired.

This clonotype was detected a few times. The CDR3 totals 11 residues. Trimming took 5 bases from V and 3 from J, leaving 5 bases between them. Germline V gene sequence: CDR1 MGHDK, CDR2 SYGVNS. As part of library construction, unique molecular identifiers were attached to individual cDNA molecules. TCRdb called the 5' RACE reads again in MiXCR, with one record for every CDR3 protein. The data hold about 35,000 distinct CDR3 sequences, with 6% to 9.5% observed a single time. The chain has TRBV25-1 and TRBJ2-7; a possible D gene is TRBD2 (5 bases). This TCR was recovered from an adult who was a healthcare worker with PCR-confirmed SARS-CoV-2 infection or an uninfected control (not recorded which). The sample was whole blood, taken at baseline. Here the CDR3 reads CASSRGYEQYF. CDR3 nucleotides: TGTGCCAGCAGTCGGGGCTACGAGCAGTACTTC.